This passage covers 5 T cell receptor beta chains from one sample sequenced in a study of CD8+CD57+ T cells in acquired aplastic anemia. The template used for profiling TCR beta VDJ and CDR3 was genomic DNA. TCRdb called the reads again in MiXCR, with one record for every CDR3 protein. The profile shows more than 100,000 distinct CDR3 sequences, 48% of them singletons. Sequencing input: sorted CD4+, CD8+, or CD8+CD57+ T cells (not recorded which) from PBMCs. The source of these receptors is a human donor in good health, serving as a control.

In its sample, this clonotype was seen many times. The gene calls are TRBV12-3 or TRBV12-4 and TRBJ1-1; 7 bases are a match to TRBD1. Trimming removed 6 bases from V and 5 bases from J; junction bases left unmatched: 6. This CDR3 has 13 amino acids. CDR3 sequence (DNA): TGTGCCAGCAGCTCGGGACAGTGGACTGAAGCTTTCTTT. Protein: CASSSGQWTEAFF.

A note on this clonotype: This clone may be a read error of a much larger clone one base away. The chain joins TRBV4-1 to TRBJ1-1; weak D call: TRBD1 (6 bases). The CDR3 sequence is 16 residues long. Germline V gene data show CDR1 as MGHRA and CDR2 as YSYEKL. CDR3 DNA: TGCGCCAGCAGCCCTAGGGAGGTAGCTGGGGGCACTGGAGCTTTCTTT. Its translation is CASSPREVAGGTGAFF.

The sample holds a few counts of this clonotype. No conserved phenylalanine or tryptophan ends this CDR3, so it is likely a read error. The CDR3 sequence is CASSPPRGTQYL. CDR3 sequence (DNA): TGTGCCAGCAGCCCACCCCGAGGTACGCAGTATCTT. This rearrangement joins TRBV7-9 to TRBJ2-3; the D is unclear. The CDR3 sequence is 12 residues long. Trimming removed 5 bases from V and 8 bases from J, with 11 bases in between. The V gene's germline CDR1 is SEHNR and CDR2 FQNEAQ (reference sequence).

V is TRBV29-1 and J is TRBJ2-7; 10 positions agree with TRBD1. Germline V CDR1 and CDR2: SQVTM, ANQGSEA. The CDR3 extends over 16 amino acids. The V gene end was trimmed by 0 bases and the J gene end by 1 base; junction bases not matched to a gene: 6. CDR3 sequence reads: CSVEDDGTGASYEQYF. The CDR3 coding sequence is TGCAGCGTTGAAGATGACGGGACAGGGGCGTCCTACGAGCAGTACTTC.

This clonotype occurred once. The V call is TRBV20-1, the J call TRBJ1-6, with 7 bases lining up with TRBD1. CDR1 is DFQATT and CDR2 is SNEGSKA in the germline V gene (reference sequence). V lost 3 bases, J lost 8 bases, and 7 bases stayed unmatched. CDR3 length: 14 residues. The CDR3 sequence: CSARLGGGDSPLHF. In DNA, the CDR3 is TGCAGTGCTAGGCTAGGAGGGGGCGATTCACCCCTCCACTTT.